These T cell receptor beta chains were read from a single sample in a study of blood T cell repertoires in COVID-19. Assay used: immunoSEQ multiplex PCR; TCRdb lists only in-frame clones, some missing. Of around 300,000 clones listed, just under 90% were seen once; the top ten hold around 5.8%. The sample consisted of peripheral blood. These receptors were obtained from a woman aged 45-59 years with COVID-19, enrolled during active disease. The CDR3 runs from the conserved cysteine through the conserved F or W. D genes are given only for firm matches.

j_gene	v_gene	d_gene	CDR3nt	CDR3aa
TRBJ2-1	TRBV30	TRBD1	TGTGCCTGGCTTCTCCGGGACAGGGCGCTCAATGAGCAGTTCTTC	CAWLLRDRALNEQFF
TRBJ2-3	TRBV27	.	TGTGCCAGCAGTTTAGGAGGGACAGTGGGAGATACGCAGTATTTT	CASSLGGTVGDTQYF
TRBJ2-7	TRBV29-1	TRBD2	TGCAGCCCTACTCGACTGGGAGGGAACGAGCAGTACTTC	CSPTRLGGNEQYF
TRBJ1-2	TRBV21-1	.	TGTGCCAGCAGCGCCACCGGGACAGGGGATTTTGGCTACACCTTC	CASSATGTGDFGYTF
TRBJ2-1	TRBV6-5	.	TGTGCCAGCAGTTACGGGCGGGATGGCCACAATGAGCAGTTCTTC	CASSYGRDGHNEQFF
TRBJ2-1	TRBV7-7	.	TGTGCCAGCAGCTATGGGGCAACAGCTTACAATGAGCAGTTCTTC	CASSYGATAYNEQFF
TRBJ2-1	TRBV6-4	.	TGTGCCAGCAGTGACTCGAAGTTCCCGGGTGAGCAGTTCTTC	CASSDSKFPGEQFF
TRBJ2-2	TRBV11-3	TRBD1	TGTGCCAGCAGCCCTTTCGGCCAGGGGGCAACCGGGGAGCTGTTTTTT	CASSPFGQGATGELFF
TRBJ2-3	TRBV30	TRBD2	TGTGCCTGGAGGGAACTAGCGGGAGAGCCCGTCCGGCAGTATTTT	CAWRELAGEPVRQYF
TRBJ2-7	TRBV7-9	TRBD2	TGTGCCAGCAGCTTTACAGGACTAGCGGGAGTCGAGCAGTACTTC	CASSFTGLAGVEQYF
TRBJ2-7	TRBV6-5	.	TGTGCCAGCAGTTACTCCTCCGGGACAAGCCGCTACGAGCAGTACTTC	CASSYSSGTSRYEQYF
TRBJ2-6	TRBV19	.	TGTGCCAGTAGAGGGGCGGGATCTGGGGCCAACGTCCTGACTTTC	CASRGAGSGANVLTF
TRBJ2-5	TRBV5-1	TRBD2	TGCGCCAGCAGCTTGGGGATGGGGGGGACCCAAGAGACCCAGTACTTC	CASSLGMGGTQETQYF
TRBJ2-1	TRBV30	.	TGTGCCTGGGAGAGGGGGGAGGGCCGGAAGTTCTTC	CAWERGEGRKFF